This T cell receptor beta chain was obtained from a study of blood T cell repertoires in COVID-19. The data were produced by immunoSEQ multiplex PCR, yet TCRdb's version contains in-frame clones alone and is incomplete. The table shows fewer than 400,000 clones, with approximately 85% occurring only once. The germline gives CDR1 MDHEN, CDR2 SYDVKM. V trimming: 8 bases; J trimming: 1 base; junction bases outside the gene matches: 6. This CDR3 has 16 residues. The TCR sequence derives from a man aged 25-45 years who had recovered from COVID-19. Sequencing input: PBMCs or T cells enriched from blood (not recorded which). V usage is TRBV28 and J usage is TRBJ2-1; 12 positions agree with TRBD2. CDR3 sequence reads: CASGLAGGPSYNEQFF. CDR3 nucleotides: TGTGCCAGCGGTCTAGCGGGGGGGCCGTCCTACAATGAGCAGTTCTTC.